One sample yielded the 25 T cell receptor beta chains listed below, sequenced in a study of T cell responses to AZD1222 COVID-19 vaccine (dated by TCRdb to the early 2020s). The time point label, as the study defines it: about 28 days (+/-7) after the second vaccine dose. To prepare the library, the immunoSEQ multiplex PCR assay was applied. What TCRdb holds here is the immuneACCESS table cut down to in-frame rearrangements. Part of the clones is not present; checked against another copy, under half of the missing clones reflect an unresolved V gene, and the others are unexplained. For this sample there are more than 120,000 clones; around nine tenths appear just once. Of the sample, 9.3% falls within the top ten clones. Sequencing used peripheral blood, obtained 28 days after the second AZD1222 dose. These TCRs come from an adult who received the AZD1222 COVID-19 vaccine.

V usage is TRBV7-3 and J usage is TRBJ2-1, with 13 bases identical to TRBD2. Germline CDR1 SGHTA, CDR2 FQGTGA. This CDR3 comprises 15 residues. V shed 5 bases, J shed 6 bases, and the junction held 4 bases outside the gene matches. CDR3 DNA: TGTGCCAGCAGCCCGACTAGCGGGGGGATCAATGAGCAGTTCTTC. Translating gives CASSPTSGGINEQFF.

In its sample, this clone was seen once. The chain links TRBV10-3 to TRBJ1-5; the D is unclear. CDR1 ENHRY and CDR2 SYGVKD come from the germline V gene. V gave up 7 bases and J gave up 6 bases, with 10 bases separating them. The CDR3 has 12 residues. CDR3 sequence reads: CAIKGGGQPQHF. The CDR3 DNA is TGTGCCATCAAGGGAGGAGGTCAGCCCCAGCATTTT.

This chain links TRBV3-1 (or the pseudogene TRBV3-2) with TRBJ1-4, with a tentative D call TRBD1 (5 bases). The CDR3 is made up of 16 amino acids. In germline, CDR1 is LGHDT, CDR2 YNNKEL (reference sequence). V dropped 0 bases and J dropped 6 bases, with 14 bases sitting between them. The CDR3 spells CASSQDWGRGHEKLFF. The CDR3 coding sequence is TGTGCCAGCAGCCAAGATTGGGGGAGGGGACATGAAAAACTGTTTTTT.

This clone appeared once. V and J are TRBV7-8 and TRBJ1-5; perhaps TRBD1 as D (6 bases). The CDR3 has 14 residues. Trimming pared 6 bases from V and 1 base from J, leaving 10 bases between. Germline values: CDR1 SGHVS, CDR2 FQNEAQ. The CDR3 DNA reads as TGTGCCAGCAGATTGGGGGCCAGCAATCAGCCCCAGCATTTT. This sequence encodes CASRLGASNQPQHF.

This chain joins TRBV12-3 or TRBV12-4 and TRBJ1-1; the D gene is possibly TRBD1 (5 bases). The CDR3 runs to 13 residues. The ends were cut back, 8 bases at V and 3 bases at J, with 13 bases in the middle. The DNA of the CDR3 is TGTGCCAGCTCCCTTTGGGGGGACACTGAAGCTTTCTTT. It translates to CASSLWGDTEAFF.

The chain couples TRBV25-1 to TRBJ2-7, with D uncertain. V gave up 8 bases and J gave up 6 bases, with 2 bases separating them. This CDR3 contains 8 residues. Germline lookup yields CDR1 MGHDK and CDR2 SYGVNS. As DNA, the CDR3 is TGTGCCAGCGTCGAGCAGTACGTC. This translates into CASVEQYV.

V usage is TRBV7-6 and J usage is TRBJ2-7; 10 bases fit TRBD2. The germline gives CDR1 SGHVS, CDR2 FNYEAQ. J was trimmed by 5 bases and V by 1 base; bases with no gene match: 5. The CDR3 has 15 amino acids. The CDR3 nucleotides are TGTGCCAGCAGCTTAGTAGCGGGAGGTCAGGACGAGCAGTACTTC. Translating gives CASSLVAGGQDEQYF.

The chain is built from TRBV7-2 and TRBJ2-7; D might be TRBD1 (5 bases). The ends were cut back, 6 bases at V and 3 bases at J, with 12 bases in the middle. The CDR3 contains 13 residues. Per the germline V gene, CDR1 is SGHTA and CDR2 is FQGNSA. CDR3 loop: CASSRTPGYEQYV. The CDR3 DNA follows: TGTGCCAGCAGTCGGACACCAGGCTACGAGCAGTACGTC.

CDR3 in amino acids: CASSLGVAGDTGELFF. The DNA of the CDR3 is TGTGCCAGCAGCTTAGGAGTAGCGGGAGACACCGGGGAGCTGTTTTTT. The genes are TRBV13 and TRBJ2-2; 9 nucleotides align to TRBD2. Unmatched junction bases numbered 2, after V lost 0 bases and J lost 3 bases. Germline V gene lookup returns CDR1 PRHDT and CDR2 FYEKMQ (reference sequence). CDR3 length: 16 amino acids.

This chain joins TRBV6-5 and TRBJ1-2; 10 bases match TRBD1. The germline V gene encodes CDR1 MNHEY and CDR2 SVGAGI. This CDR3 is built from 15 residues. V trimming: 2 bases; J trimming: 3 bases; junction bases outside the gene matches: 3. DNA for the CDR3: TGTGCCAGCAGTTACGCGACAGGGGGCCACTATGGCTACACCTTC. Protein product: CASSYATGGHYGYTF.

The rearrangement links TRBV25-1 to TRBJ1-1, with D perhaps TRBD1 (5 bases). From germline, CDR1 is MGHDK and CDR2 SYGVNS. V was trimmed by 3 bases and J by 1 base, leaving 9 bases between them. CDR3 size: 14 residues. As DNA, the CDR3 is TGTGCCAGCAGTGATGGGGGTCGGAACACTGAAGCTTTCTTT. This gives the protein CASSDGGRNTEAFF.

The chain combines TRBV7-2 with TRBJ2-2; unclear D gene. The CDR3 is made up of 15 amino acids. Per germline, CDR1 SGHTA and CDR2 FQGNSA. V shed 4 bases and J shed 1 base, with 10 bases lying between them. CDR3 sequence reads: CASSYRTGNTGELFF. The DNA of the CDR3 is TGTGCCAGCAGCTATCGGACGGGGAACACCGGGGAGCTGTTTTTT.

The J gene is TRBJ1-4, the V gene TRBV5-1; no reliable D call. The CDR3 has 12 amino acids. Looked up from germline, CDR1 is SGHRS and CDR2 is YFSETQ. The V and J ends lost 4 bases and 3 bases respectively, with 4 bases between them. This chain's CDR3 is CASSLSNEKLFF. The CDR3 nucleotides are TGCGCCAGCAGCCTTTCTAATGAAAAACTGTTTTTT.

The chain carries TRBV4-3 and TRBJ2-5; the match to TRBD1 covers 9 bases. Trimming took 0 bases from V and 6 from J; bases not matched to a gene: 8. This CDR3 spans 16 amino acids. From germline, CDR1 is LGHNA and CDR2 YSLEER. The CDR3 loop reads CASSQDGGQGVQTQYF. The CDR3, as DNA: TGCGCCAGCAGCCAAGATGGGGGACAGGGAGTCCAGACCCAGTACTTC.

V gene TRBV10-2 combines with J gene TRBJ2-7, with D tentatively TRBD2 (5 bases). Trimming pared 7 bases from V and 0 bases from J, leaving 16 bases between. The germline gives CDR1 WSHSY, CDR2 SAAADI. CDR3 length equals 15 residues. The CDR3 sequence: CASTVGPEGSYEQYF. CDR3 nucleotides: TGCGCCAGCACCGTCGGGCCCGAGGGCTCCTACGAGCAGTACTTC.

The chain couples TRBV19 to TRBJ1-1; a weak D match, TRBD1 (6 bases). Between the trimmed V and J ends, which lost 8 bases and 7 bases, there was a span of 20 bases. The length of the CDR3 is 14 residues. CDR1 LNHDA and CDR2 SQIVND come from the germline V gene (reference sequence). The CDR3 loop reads CASLSWGAVFEAFF. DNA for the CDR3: TGTGCCAGTTTGTCCTGGGGGGCAGTTTTTGAAGCTTTCTTT.

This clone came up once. The DNA of the CDR3 is TGTGCCAGCAGTTTCGGGAGGAGGCAGGGTGGTTCACCCCTCCACTTT. It translates to CASSFGRRQGGSPLHF. This chain connects TRBV27 to TRBJ1-6; tentative D call: TRBD1 (5 bases). Germline assignment: CDR1 MNHEY and CDR2 SMNVEV (reference sequence). This CDR3 has 16 amino acids. The germline V and J ends were trimmed by 3 bases and 9 bases, with 18 bases remaining between them.

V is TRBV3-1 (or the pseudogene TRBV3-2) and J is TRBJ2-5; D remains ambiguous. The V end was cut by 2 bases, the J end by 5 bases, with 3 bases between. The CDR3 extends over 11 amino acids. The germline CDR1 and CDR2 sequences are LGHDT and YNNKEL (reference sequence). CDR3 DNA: TGTGCCAGCAGCCAATGGGAGACCCAGTACTTC. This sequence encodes CASSQWETQYF.

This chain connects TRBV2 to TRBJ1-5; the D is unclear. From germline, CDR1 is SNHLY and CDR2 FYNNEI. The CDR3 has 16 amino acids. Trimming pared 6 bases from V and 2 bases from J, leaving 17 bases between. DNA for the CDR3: TGTGCCAGCAGGCGGGCCTCCCTCGACCGCAATCAGCCCCAGCATTTT. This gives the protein CASRRASLDRNQPQHF.

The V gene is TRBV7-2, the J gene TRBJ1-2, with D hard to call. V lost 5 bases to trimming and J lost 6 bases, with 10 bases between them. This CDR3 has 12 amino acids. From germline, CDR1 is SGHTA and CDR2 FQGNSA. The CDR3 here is CASSQNRNGYTF. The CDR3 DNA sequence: TGTGCCAGCAGCCAAAACCGGAATGGCTACACCTTC.

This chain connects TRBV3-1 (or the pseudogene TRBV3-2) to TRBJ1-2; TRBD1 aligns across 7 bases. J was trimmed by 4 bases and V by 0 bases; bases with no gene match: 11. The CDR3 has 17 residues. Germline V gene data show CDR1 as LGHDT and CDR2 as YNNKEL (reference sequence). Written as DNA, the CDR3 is TGTGCCAGCAGCCAAGATTCAGGACAGGATCCCACCTATGGCTACACCTTC. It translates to CASSQDSGQDPTYGYTF.

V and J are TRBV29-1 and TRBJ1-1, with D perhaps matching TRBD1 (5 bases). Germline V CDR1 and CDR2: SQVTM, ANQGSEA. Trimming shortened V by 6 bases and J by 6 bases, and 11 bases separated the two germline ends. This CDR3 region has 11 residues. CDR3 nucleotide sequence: TGCAGCGTCTACCGACAGCCTGAAGCTTTCTTT. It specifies CSVYRQPEAFF.

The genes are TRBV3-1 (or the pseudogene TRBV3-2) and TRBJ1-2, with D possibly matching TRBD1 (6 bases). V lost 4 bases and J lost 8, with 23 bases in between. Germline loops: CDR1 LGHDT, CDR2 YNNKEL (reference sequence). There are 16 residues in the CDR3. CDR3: CASSRRTGPLRGGYTF. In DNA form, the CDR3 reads TGTGCCAGCAGCCGACGCACAGGGCCCCTCCGGGGGGGCTACACCTTC.

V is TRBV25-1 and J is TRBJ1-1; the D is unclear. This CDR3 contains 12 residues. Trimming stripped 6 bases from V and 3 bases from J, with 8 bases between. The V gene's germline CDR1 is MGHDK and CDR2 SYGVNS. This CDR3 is CASRYGDTEAFF. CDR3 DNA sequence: TGTGCCAGCAGATACGGAGACACTGAAGCTTTCTTT.

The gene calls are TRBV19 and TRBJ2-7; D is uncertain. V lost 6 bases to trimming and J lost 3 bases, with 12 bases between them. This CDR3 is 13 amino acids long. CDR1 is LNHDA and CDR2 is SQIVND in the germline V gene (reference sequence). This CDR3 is CASRAANLYEQYF. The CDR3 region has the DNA TGTGCCAGTAGAGCCGCCAACCTCTACGAGCAGTACTTC.